This TCR beta chain comes out of a study of blood T cell repertoires in COVID-19. The CDR3 contains 17 residues. V lost 5 bases to trimming and J lost 8 bases, with 25 bases between them. Germline-derived CDR1 and CDR2 are SGHRS and YFSETQ. Followed longitudinally, the Seattle patients had been enrolled during active infection. Generated by immunoSEQ multiplex PCR, the TCRdb table keeps only in-frame clones and is missing some. The sample has 150,000 to 200,000 clones, approximately 93% seen once. Material: peripheral blood. The rearrangement links TRBV5-1 to TRBJ1-4; D possibly corresponds to TRBD1 (6 bases). This TCR came from a woman aged 60 to 75 with COVID-19, enrolled during active disease. CDR3 DNA sequence: TGCGCCAGCAGTCCAATGACAGGACTTAACCGAGCCGAAAAACTGTTTTTT. Its translation is CASSPMTGLNRAEKLFF.